This TCR beta chain was identified in a study of early T cells in non-severe SARS-CoV-2 infection. Researchers attached unique molecular identifiers to individual cDNA molecules. TCRdb used MiXCR to reprocess the 5' RACE reads, holding one entry per CDR3 protein. The sample holds fewer than 85,000 distinct CDR3 sequences; over 9% are singletons and the top ten take 9.5% to 15%. Regarding the study as a whole: Anti-spike CD8 responses were favored by VDJdb matching, which missed private and CD4 specificities.

This clonotype is medium-sized in the sample. The target antigen is unknown. The germline CDR1 and CDR2 sequences are SGHTA and FQGNSA. This CDR3 is 15 amino acids long. V was trimmed by 5 bases and J by 2 bases, leaving 13 bases between them. Sequenced here: whole blood, sampled at baseline. The chain combines TRBV7-2 with TRBJ1-5; D is uncertain. The TCR sequence derives from an adult who was a healthcare worker with PCR-confirmed SARS-CoV-2 infection or an uninfected control (not recorded which). The CDR3 region is CASSKQPEGNQPQHF. The CDR3 nucleotides are TGTGCCAGCAGCAAACAGCCAGAAGGCAATCAGCCCCAGCATTTT.